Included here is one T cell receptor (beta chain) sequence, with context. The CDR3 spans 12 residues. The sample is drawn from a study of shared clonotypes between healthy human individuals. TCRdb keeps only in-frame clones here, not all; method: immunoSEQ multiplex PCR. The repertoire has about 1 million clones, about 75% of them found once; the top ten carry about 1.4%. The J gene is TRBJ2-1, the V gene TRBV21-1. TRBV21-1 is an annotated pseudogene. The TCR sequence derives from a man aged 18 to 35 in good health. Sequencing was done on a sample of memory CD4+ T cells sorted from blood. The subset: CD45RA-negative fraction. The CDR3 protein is CASSMTANEQFF. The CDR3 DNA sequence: TGTGCCAGCAGCATGACGGCGAATGAGCAGTTCTTC.